This T cell receptor (beta chain) was profiled in a study of CD8+ T cells in alopecia areata. The overall study: A 6-month off-drug phase came after tofacitinib, which had lasted 6 to 18 months. Study findings and constraints: Sequence data from scalp samples additionally include resident alphabeta T cells of normal skin. Patients shared TCRs less clearly than mice did, possibly owing to HLA. Elevated clonality characterized lesional scalp relative to normal scalp, particularly in alopecia totalis/universalis.

Comments on this clone: Its target is not known.

Patients with alopecia areata provided lesional scalp punch biopsies as well as peripheral blood. cDNA prepared by RNA extraction and subsequent reverse transcription served as the template for sequencing. Method: immunoSEQ multiplex PCR; TCRdb's copy keeps in-frame clones and lacks some. The table lists approximately 11,000 clones, over 55% of them singletons, with roughly 14% in the top ten. Germline V gene lookup returns CDR1 SGHDN and CDR2 FVKESK. The CDR3 consists of 16 residues. V lost 3 bases to trimming and J lost 3 bases; unmatched junction nucleotides: 5. The sample taken for sequencing was skin. The sequence came from a human donor with alopecia areata. The rearrangement joins TRBV14 to TRBJ2-3, with TRBD2 matching over 11 bases. The CDR3 is CASSQGPSGGTDTQYF. DNA of the CDR3: TGTGCCAGCAGCCAGGGTCCTAGCGGGGGGACAGATACGCAGTATTTT. The variable domain in full, with the rest retrieved from reference TRBV14 and TRBJ2-3, is EAGVTQFPSHSVIEKGQTVTLRCDPISGHDNLYWYRRVMGKEIKFLLHFVKESKQDESGMPNNRFLAERTGGTYSTLKVQPAELEDSGVYFCASSQGPSGGTDTQYFGPGTRLTVL.